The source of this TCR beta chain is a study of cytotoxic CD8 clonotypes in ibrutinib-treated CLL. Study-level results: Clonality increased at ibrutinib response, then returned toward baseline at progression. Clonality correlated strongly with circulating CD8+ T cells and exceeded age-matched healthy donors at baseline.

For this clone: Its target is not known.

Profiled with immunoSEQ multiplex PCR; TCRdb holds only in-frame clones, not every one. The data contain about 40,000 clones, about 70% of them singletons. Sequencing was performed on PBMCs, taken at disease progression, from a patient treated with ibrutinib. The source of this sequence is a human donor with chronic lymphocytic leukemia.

The CDR3 DNA reads as TGTGCCAGCAGTCCGAGCACAGATACGCAGTATTTT. It encodes CASSPSTDTQYF. This chain uses TRBV6-5 with TRBJ2-3; D is ambiguous. CDR3 length equals 12 residues. Germline CDR1 reads MNHEY; CDR2 reads SVGAGI. V dropped 5 bases and J dropped 0 bases, with 3 bases sitting between them.